This entry lists 6 T cell receptor beta chains sequenced from one sample in a study of vaccination and CD4 T cells after COVID-19. Their recognized antigens are unknown. The Oncomine TCR Beta short-read assay was what sequenced the DNA obtained from cultured CD4+ T cells. A single record per CDR3 protein comes from TCRdb applying MiXCR to the PCR reads. The data show about 4,600 distinct CDR3 sequences, with about 31% seen just once and under 35% held by the top ten. Treatment of the sample: approximately nine-day PBMC culture with coronavirus spike peptide pools or control peptides (ViraFEST assay). Sequences were obtained from CD4+ T cells from blood, cultured in vitro. The receptor set was obtained from a human donor who had recovered from COVID-19.

J is TRBJ2-1 and V is TRBV12-3 or TRBV12-4, with a possible D match to TRBD2 (5 bases). The V gene lost 8 bases and the J gene lost 7 bases, with 9 bases spanning the gap. The CDR3 consists of 11 residues. CDR3 sequence reads: CASLEVNEQFF. The CDR3 bases are TGTGCCAGCCTGGAGGTGAATGAGCAGTTCTTC.

As DNA, the CDR3 is TGCAGTGCTAGAGATCGGATTTTCGTAGGGGTCGCTGAAGCTTTCTTT. This gives the protein CSARDRIFVGVAEAFF. The chain has TRBV20-1 and TRBJ1-1; TRBD1 is a possible D gene (5 bases). V was trimmed by 0 bases and J by 6 bases, leaving 20 bases between them. This CDR3 region has 16 residues. In germline, CDR1 is DFQATT, CDR2 SNEGSKA (reference sequence).

The chain couples TRBV6-5 to TRBJ1-1; a weak D match, TRBD1 (6 bases). The V end lost 4 bases, the J end lost 2 bases, and 11 bases lay between the germline ends. The CDR3 covers 14 residues. The germline CDR1 and CDR2 sequences are MNHEY and SVGAGI. The CDR3 DNA reads as TGTGCCAGCAGTTGGGTTGGGACAAACACTGAAGCTTTCTTT. This gives the protein CASSWVGTNTEAFF.

This chain joins TRBV19 and TRBJ1-2; no definite D call. Germline V gene data show CDR1 as LNHDA and CDR2 as SQIVND (reference sequence). CDR3 length: 15 residues. Trimming left V 0 bases short and J 1 base short, with 9 bases between. CDR3 loop: CASSIEGSVNYGYTF. Here the CDR3 DNA reads TGTGCCAGTAGTATAGAAGGCTCCGTTAACTATGGCTACACCTTC.

This chain uses TRBV7-8 with TRBJ2-1; a weak D match, TRBD2 (6 bases). Per germline, CDR1 SGHVS and CDR2 FQNEAQ. This CDR3 spans 14 amino acids. V shed 6 bases and J shed 4 bases, with 13 bases lying between them. The CDR3 here is CASRPPGRYNEQFF. CDR3 in DNA: TGTGCCAGCAGACCGCCAGGGAGGTACAATGAGCAGTTCTTC.

The genes are TRBV20-1 and TRBJ1-5; no reliable D call. V gave up 2 bases and J gave up 0 bases, with 8 bases separating them. The CDR3 sequence is 14 residues long. Germline CDR1 DFQATT, CDR2 SNEGSKA (reference sequence). CDR3 in amino acids: CSARRGNSNQPQHF. In DNA, the CDR3 is TGCAGTGCTAGAAGAGGAAATAGCAATCAGCCCCAGCATTTT.